Presented here are 5 T cell receptor beta chains from one specimen sequenced in a study of CD8+ T cells in alopecia areata. Extraction of RNA preceded its reverse transcription into cDNA, which served as the sequencing template. TCRdb's table, derived via immunoSEQ multiplex PCR, lists solely in-frame clones and lacks some. The data show 150,000 to 200,000 clones, around 56% seen once. This sample's treatment: oral pan-JAK inhibitor, 5-10 mg twice daily. The specimen was CD4+ T cells sorted from blood, collected at week 4, from a patient treated with tofacitinib. The receptor set was obtained from a human donor with alopecia areata.

This rearrangement joins TRBV29-1 to TRBJ2-2; TRBD1 matches 7 bases. CDR1 is SQVTM, CDR2 ANQGSEA, per germline. The CDR3 contains 14 residues. The CDR3 loop reads CSTTGLRNTGELFF. The CDR3 DNA sequence: TGCAGTACGACAGGGCTTCGAAACACCGGGGAGCTGTTTTTT.

The chain carries TRBV29-1 and TRBJ2-6, with 7 bases identical to TRBD1. The J segment lost 0 bases and the V segment lost 0 bases, leaving 11 bases of the junction unmatched. The CDR3 has 19 amino acids. CDR1 and CDR2 from the germline V gene are SQVTM and ANQGSEA. The DNA of the CDR3 is TGCAGCGTTGAAGAGACCGACAGGGTGCTAAACTCTGGGGCCAACGTCCTGACTTTC. The encoded protein is CSVEETDRVLNSGANVLTF.

The CDR3 here is CASSGSVRETQYF. CDR3 in DNA: TGTGCCAGCAGCGGGTCAGTCCGGGAGACCCAGTACTTC. This chain joins TRBV6-5 and TRBJ2-5; D uncertain. Germline loops: CDR1 MNHEY, CDR2 SVGAGI. Trimming cost V 6 bases and J 5 bases, with 13 bases left between them. CDR3 length equals 13 residues.

The rearrangement links TRBV7-2 to TRBJ1-2; D gene ambiguous. The CDR3 is made up of 15 amino acids. CDR1 and CDR2 (germline): SGHTA, FQGNSA. V lost 3 bases to trimming and J lost 6 bases, with 17 bases between them. CDR3 protein: CASSFLDLRSDGYTF. The CDR3, as DNA: TGTGCCAGCAGCTTCCTGGACCTACGCAGCGATGGCTACACCTTC.

This clone has just a few counts. The chain is built from TRBV5-1 and TRBJ2-5; D is uncertain. In germline, CDR1 is SGHRS, CDR2 YFSETQ. CDR3 length equals 14 residues. V shed 4 bases and J shed 0 bases, with 10 bases lying between them. The chain's CDR3 is CASSLERHQETQYF. The CDR3 DNA follows: TGCGCCAGCAGCCTTGAGAGACACCAAGAGACCCAGTACTTC. Full variable domain (missing parts from reference TRBV5-1 and TRBJ2-5): KAGVTQTPRYLIKTRGQQVTLSCSPISGHRSVSWYQQTPGQGLQFLFEYFSETQRNKGNFPGRFSGRQFSNSRSEMNVSTLELGDSALYLCASSLERHQETQYFGPGTRLLVL.